The T cell receptor (beta chain) described here comes from a study of shared clonotypes between healthy human individuals. Study conclusions and caveats: Among a few donors, roughly 5% of naive CD4 clonotypes were found in common. Inspection by rarefaction showed sorted-subset sequencing to be incomplete despite large depth.

Germline V gene sequence: CDR1 SGHRS, CDR2 YFSETQ. The V segment lost 0 bases and the J segment 4 bases; nucleotides outside the gene matches: 11. CDR3 length: 17 amino acids. Using approximately 190 ng DNA, 30,000 or so T cell genomes, the sorted-subset replicate PCRs were run. Clones were sequenced by immunoSEQ multiplex PCR, and TCRdb holds only the in-frame ones, with some missing. The sample has around 200,000 clones; approximately 61% are singletons. In regard to this clone: The target antigen is unknown.

The V gene is TRBV5-1, the J gene TRBJ2-7, with 9 bases matching TRBD2. Sequenced material: memory CD4+ T cells sorted from blood. Subset of the sample: CD45RA-negative fraction. The source is a man aged 25-45 years in good health. The CDR3 is CASSLVPLAGTNYEQYF. In DNA form, the CDR3 reads TGCGCCAGCAGCTTGGTTCCCCTAGCGGGGACAAATTACGAGCAGTACTTC.